A single sample gave rise to the 23 T cell receptor beta chains below, sequenced in a study of human T cells and chemical hapten exposure. Time point here: patch test 2, 6 weeks after DPC sensitization. Treatment reported: therapeutic diphenylcyclopropenone sensitization with weekly scalp DPC. One entry per CDR3 protein, called by TCRdb with MiXCR from the RACE reads. The table lists about 69,000 distinct CDR3 sequences, 10% of them singletons. Sample: whole blood, taken in connection with sensitization to the hapten diphenylcyclopropenone (DPC). Receptor source: a woman aged 50 to 65 with alopecia areata. Some clones in this sample may be carry-over from other donors' samples.

This clonotype was counted a few times. The chain is built from TRBV7-9 and TRBJ1-1; D may be TRBD1 (5 bases). This CDR3 has 13 residues. Germline CDR1 SEHNR, CDR2 FQNEAQ (reference sequence). V lost 2 bases to trimming and J lost 4 bases, with 8 bases between them. The CDR3 sequence: CASSLQGFTEAFF. CDR3 nucleotides: TGTGCCAGCAGCTTACAGGGCTTCACTGAAGCTTTCTTT.

This clonotype appeared many times. J is TRBJ1-1 and V is TRBV29-1; D may be TRBD1 (5 bases). V lost 4 bases and J 5 bases, leaving 14 bases between the germline ends. The length of the CDR3 is 13 residues. CDR1 is SQVTM, CDR2 ANQGSEA, per germline. The CDR3 here is CSVVLGQGTEAFF. In DNA, the CDR3 is TGCAGCGTTGTGTTGGGGCAAGGGACTGAAGCTTTCTTT.

At least ten counts were recorded for this clonotype. The rearrangement links TRBV7-2 to TRBJ2-1, with TRBD1 matching over 8 bases. The CDR3 spans 15 residues. The V and J ends lost 6 bases and 6 bases, in that order; junction bases with no gene match: 10. Germline V gene data show CDR1 as SGHTA and CDR2 as FQGNSA. The CDR3 DNA reads TGTGCCAGCAGACGACCGGGACAGGCGTTCAATGAGCAGTTCTTC. Translated, it gives CASRRPGQAFNEQFF.

The V call is TRBV6-6, the J call TRBJ1-5; D ambiguous. Germline values: CDR1 MNHNY, CDR2 SVGAGI (reference sequence). The CDR3 runs 15 residues. Trimming left V 0 bases short and J 9 bases short, with 15 bases between. CDR3 in DNA: TGTGCCAGCAGTTACTCCGGTCCTGCCTGGGGGCCCCAGCATTTT. Translating gives CASSYSGPAWGPQHF.

There are many counts of this clonotype. The chain carries TRBV7-6 and TRBJ1-1; tentatively, D is TRBD1 (5 bases). The CDR3 is made up of 14 amino acids. Between the trimmed V and J ends, which lost 5 bases and 0 bases, there was a span of 10 bases. Germline V gene sequence: CDR1 SGHVS, CDR2 FNYEAQ. DNA for the CDR3: TGTGCCAGCAGCCTCGACAGACTGAACACTGAAGCTTTCTTT. This codes for CASSLDRLNTEAFF.

This sequence joins TRBV4-1 and TRBJ1-1, with D possibly TRBD1 on 6 matching bases. The V gene's germline CDR1 is MGHRA and CDR2 YSYEKL. V lost 1 base and J lost 7, with 10 bases in between. The CDR3 is 13 amino acids. The CDR3 here is CASSQVGAVEAFF. The CDR3 nucleotides read TGCGCCAGCAGCCAAGTGGGGGCTGTTGAAGCTTTCTTT.

The CDR3 bases are TGTGCCAGCAGCCCGATTAGGGGGCCACGCACAGATACGCAGTATTTT. Residues: CASSPIRGPRTDTQYF. The gene calls are TRBV11-2 and TRBJ2-3, with TRBD1 matching over 7 bases. The CDR3 extends over 16 amino acids. Germline V gene lookup returns CDR1 SGHAT and CDR2 FQNNGV. The junction had 9 bases not matched to a gene; V was cut back by 5 bases and J by 1 base.

This clonotype turned up a few times. The chain uses TRBV20-1 and TRBJ2-3; 12 positions match TRBD2. This CDR3 is built from 17 residues. V lost 0 bases to trimming and J lost 2 bases; unmatched junction nucleotides: 6. Germline CDR1 and CDR2: DFQATT and SNEGSKA (reference sequence). The CDR3 DNA sequence: TGCAGTGCTAGAGATGGTGGACTAGCGGGATCCACAGATACGCAGTATTTT. It encodes CSARDGGLAGSTDTQYF.

This rearrangement joins TRBV24-1 to TRBJ2-1; D not resolved. V gave up 5 bases and J gave up 4 bases, with 14 bases separating them. The V gene's germline CDR1 is KGHDR and CDR2 SFDVKD. The CDR3 spans 15 residues. CDR3 in DNA: TGTGCCACCAGTGGGATGGAGAGAGAATACAATGAGCAGTTCTTC. This sequence encodes CATSGMEREYNEQFF.

This clonotype has a count of ten or more. The chain combines TRBV11-2 with TRBJ1-1; D perhaps matches TRBD1 (6 bases). V lost 4 bases, J lost 5 bases, and 11 bases lay in between. The germline V gene has CDR1 SGHAT and CDR2 FQNNGV. CDR3 length: 13 amino acids. The CDR3 protein is CASSSIRGTEAFF. In DNA, the CDR3 is TGTGCCAGCAGCTCCATAAGGGGGACTGAAGCTTTCTTT.

By share, this clonotype ranks as medium-sized. The chain is built from TRBV7-9 and TRBJ1-4; D ambiguous. The germline V gene has CDR1 SEHNR and CDR2 FQNEAQ (reference sequence). The CDR3 sequence is 15 residues long. V lost 1 base to trimming and J lost 5 bases, with 11 bases between them. The CDR3 sequence is CASSLEGGNNEKLFF. CDR3 sequence (DNA): TGTGCCAGCAGCTTAGAAGGCGGGAACAATGAAAAACTGTTTTTT.

This clonotype was counted at least ten times. J is TRBJ1-5 and V is TRBV2; 11 positions agree with TRBD1. The germline gives CDR1 SNHLY, CDR2 FYNNEI. The CDR3 has 16 residues. Trimming at V came to 5 bases and at J to 5 bases, leaving 8 bases not matched to a gene. CDR3 nucleotides: TGTGCCAGCAGTTCCGGGACAGGGGGAAATTATCAGCCCCAGCATTTT. Translating it yields CASSSGTGGNYQPQHF.

This clonotype was observed a few times. The chain couples TRBV29-1 to TRBJ2-1, with 7 bases aligning to TRBD1. The CDR3 is 12 amino acids. Germline V gene sequence: CDR1 SQVTM, CDR2 ANQGSEA. The ends lost 5 bases at V and 9 bases at J; junction bases unmatched: 7. CDR3: CSVTADRREQFF. CDR3 coding DNA: TGCAGCGTTACCGCGGACAGGCGTGAGCAGTTCTTC.

This clonotype appeared a few times. The rearrangement links TRBV6-1 to TRBJ1-5; 7 bases line up with TRBD1. J lost 3 bases, V lost 5 bases, and 4 bases had no gene match. Germline loops: CDR1 MNHNS, CDR2 SASEGT. The length of the CDR3 is 14 residues. The CDR3 DNA is TGTGCCAGCAGTCGGGACAGCGACAATCAGCCCCAGCATTTT. Translated, it gives CASSRDSDNQPQHF.

This clonotype has a count of ten or more. The chain couples TRBV18 to TRBJ1-5; D perhaps matches TRBD1 (5 bases). Germline V gene data show CDR1 as KGHSH and CDR2 as LQKENI. The CDR3 is made up of 13 amino acids. V was shortened by 2 bases and J by 5 bases, with 7 bases between the two germline ends. Here the CDR3 reads CASSPRGDQPQHF. In DNA, the CDR3 is TGTGCCAGCTCACCAAGAGGGGATCAGCCCCAGCATTTT.

This clonotype appeared a few times. This chain links TRBV12-3 or TRBV12-4 with TRBJ2-5; D assignment may be TRBD1 or TRBD2 (6 bases each). CDR3 size: 13 residues. Trimming left V 6 bases short and J 9 bases short, with 17 bases between. CDR3 in amino acids: CASSGGYERAQYF. CDR3 nucleotide sequence: TGTGCCAGCAGCGGGGGCTATGAGAGGGCCCAGTACTTC.

CDR3 in amino acids: CATANPNEQFF. The CDR3 DNA follows: TGTGCCACCGCCAACCCAAATGAGCAGTTCTTC. The rearrangement joins TRBV12-3 or TRBV12-4 to TRBJ2-1; unclear D gene. Trimming took 10 bases from V and 7 from J, leaving 11 bases between them. The CDR3 is 11 residues long.

The table lists this clonotype with many counts. The chain recombines TRBV6-6 with TRBJ1-5, with TRBD1 matching 7 bases. The CDR3 sequence is 18 residues long. Germline lookup yields CDR1 MNHNY and CDR2 SVGAGI (reference sequence). After removal of 5 bases from V and 0 bases from J, the junction contained 13 bases not matched to a gene. In DNA, the CDR3 is TGTGCCAGCAGTCAACCGACGGGACAGAGAAATAGCAATCAGCCCCAGCATTTT. Residues: CASSQPTGQRNSNQPQHF.

This clonotype was seen at least ten times. This chain connects TRBV24-1 to TRBJ2-1; 8 bases fit TRBD2. This CDR3 spans 16 amino acids. Germline CDR1 and CDR2: KGHDR and SFDVKD. J was trimmed by 3 bases and V by 4 bases; bases with no gene match: 7. CDR3 sequence reads: CATSDPNLAGYNEQFF. The CDR3 bases are TGTGCCACCAGTGACCCTAATCTAGCGGGCTACAATGAGCAGTTCTTC.

This clonotype was observed many times. This sequence joins TRBV29-1 and TRBJ2-5, with D unresolved. CDR1 SQVTM and CDR2 ANQGSEA come from the germline V gene. Deletions cut 6 bases from V and 5 bases from J, with 7 bases between. The CDR3 loop spans 10 amino acids. CDR3 DNA sequence: TGCAGCGTGCTGAGGGAGACCCAGTACTTC. It is translated as CSVLRETQYF. Based on the CDR3 plus reference TRBV29-1 and TRBJ2-5, the full variable domain is SAVISQKPSRDICQRGTSLTIQCQVDSQVTMMFWYRQQPGQSLTLIATANQGSEATYESGFVIDKFPISRPNLTFSTLTVSNMSPEDSSIYLCSVLRETQYFGPGTRLLVL.

There are many counts of this clonotype. J is TRBJ2-7 and V is TRBV5-1, with 7 bases fitting TRBD1. The germline gives CDR1 SGHRS, CDR2 YFSETQ. Losses at the gene ends were 1 base for V and 4 bases for J; bases not matched to a gene: 2. CDR3 length: 13 amino acids. The CDR3 region has the DNA TGCGCCAGCAGCTTGAAGGGGGCGTACGAGCAGTACTTC. Amino acid sequence: CASSLKGAYEQYF. The full variable domain, completed using reference TRBV5-1 and TRBJ2-7, is KAGVTQTPRYLIKTRGQQVTLSCSPISGHRSVSWYQQTPGQGLQFLFEYFSETQRNKGNFPGRFSGRQFSNSRSEMNVSTLELGDSALYLCASSLKGAYEQYFGPGTRLTVT.

The rearrangement links TRBV2 to TRBJ2-2; TRBD2 matches at 12 bases. Losses at the gene ends were 6 bases for V and 5 bases for J; bases not matched to a gene: 7. The germline CDR1 and CDR2 sequences are SNHLY and FYNNEI. This CDR3 has 16 amino acids. As DNA, the CDR3 is TGTGCCAGCAGCCCCCGACTAGCGGGAGTTACCGGGGAGCTGTTTTTT. Protein product: CASSPRLAGVTGELFF.

This clonotype came up a few times. This chain joins TRBV20-1 and TRBJ2-4; either TRBD1 or TRBD2 may fit D (5 bases each). Germline V gives CDR1 DFQATT, CDR2 SNEGSKA (reference sequence). This CDR3 comprises 13 residues. V was trimmed by 6 bases and J by 0 bases, leaving 9 bases between them. CDR3 sequence (DNA): TGCAGTGCGGACGGGACAGCCAAAAACATTCAGTACTTC. This translates into CSADGTAKNIQYF.